The 25 T cell receptor beta chains listed next were all sequenced from one sample in a study of cytomegalovirus exposure and HLA in healthy donors. The PCR made use of 60 Vbeta and 13 Jbeta primers. Clones were sequenced by immunoSEQ multiplex PCR, and TCRdb holds only the in-frame ones, with some missing. The sample comprises 200,000 to 250,000 clones, approximately 83% of which are singletons, and around 1.4% rests with the top ten. Material for sequencing was PBMCs. The source of these receptors is a girl between 10 and 17 years old in good health and CMV-seronegative.

The V gene is TRBV7-2, the J gene TRBJ1-1; tentative D call: TRBD1 (6 bases). Trimming left V 2 bases short and J 7 bases short, with 11 bases between. This CDR3 contains 13 residues. CDR1 and CDR2 from the germline V gene are SGHTA and FQGNSA. The CDR3 loop is CASSLTRDIEAFF. The CDR3 DNA reads TGTGCCAGCAGCTTAACCCGGGACATTGAAGCTTTCTTT. Full variable domain (missing parts from reference TRBV7-2 and TRBJ1-1): GAGVSQSPSNKVTEKGKDVELRCDPISGHTALYWYRQSLGQGLEFLIYFQGNSAPDKSGLPSDRFSAERTGGSVSTLTIQRTQQEDSAVYLCASSLTRDIEAFFGQGTRLTVV.

V gene TRBV9 combines with J gene TRBJ2-2; the match to TRBD2 covers 11 bases. Germline CDR1 is SGDLS and CDR2 is YYNGEE. The CDR3 spans 16 residues. The V segment lost 7 bases and the J segment 2 bases; nucleotides outside the gene matches: 7. The DNA of the CDR3 is TGTGCCAGCCAGACTAGCGGGAACAGCAACACCGGGGAGCTGTTTTTT. This codes for CASQTSGNSNTGELFF. The full variable domain, its missing parts supplied by reference TRBV9 and TRBJ2-2, is DSGVTQTPKHLITATGQRVTLRCSPRSGDLSVYWYQQSLDQGLQFLIQYYNGEERAKGNILERFSAQQFPDLHSELNLSSLELGDSALYFCASQTSGNSNTGELFFGEGSRLTVL.

This sequence joins TRBV14 and TRBJ2-3, with no clear D. Germline CDR1 and CDR2: SGHDN and FVKESK. V was cut by 5 bases and J by 7 bases, with 13 bases left in between. The CDR3 has 13 residues. The CDR3 is CASSLNRRNTQYF. The CDR3 DNA follows: TGTGCCAGCAGCTTGAACAGAAGAAATACGCAGTATTTT.

The rearrangement uses TRBV15 and TRBJ2-1; weak D call: TRBD2 (6 bases). This CDR3 contains 16 residues. Trimming left V 0 bases short and J 9 bases short, with 18 bases between. CDR1 and CDR2 from the germline V gene are LNHNV and YYDKDF (reference sequence). Written as DNA, the CDR3 is TGTGCCACCAGCAGAGATCCTGTAGGTTGGGGAGGTGAGCAGTTCTTC. Amino acid sequence: CATSRDPVGWGGEQFF.

Only one count was recorded for this clone. The chain combines TRBV30 with TRBJ1-4; 9 positions match TRBD1. CDR1 is GTSNPN, CDR2 SVGIG, per germline (reference sequence). The CDR3 sequence is 14 residues long. J lost 6 bases, V lost 5 bases, and 7 bases had no gene match. The CDR3 here is CAWRQQGADEKLFF. CDR3 DNA: TGTGCCTGGCGACAACAGGGGGCAGATGAAAAACTGTTTTTT.

The V gene is TRBV5-1, the J gene TRBJ2-1; TRBD2 matches at 14 bases. The ends lost 5 bases at V and 8 bases at J; junction bases unmatched: 6. The CDR3 extends over 15 amino acids. The germline CDR1 and CDR2 sequences are SGHRS and YFSETQ. The DNA for the CDR3 is TGCGCCAGCAGGGTCGGGACTAGCGGGAGCTATGAGCAGTTCTTC. This translates into CASRVGTSGSYEQFF.

The chain combines TRBV6-5 with TRBJ1-1; D gene uncertain. V lost 0 bases and J 1 base, leaving 9 bases between the germline ends. Germline CDR1 and CDR2: MNHEY and SVGAGI. This CDR3 is built from 15 residues. The CDR3 protein is CASSYSITENTEAFF. The CDR3 DNA sequence: TGTGCCAGCAGTTACTCGATAACTGAGAACACTGAAGCTTTCTTT.

J is TRBJ1-4 and V is TRBV6-4; 9 positions agree with TRBD1. V trimming: 6 bases; J trimming: 7 bases; junction bases outside the gene matches: 9. Looked up from germline, CDR1 is MRHNA and CDR2 is SNTAGT. This CDR3 has 15 amino acids. CDR3 sequence reads: CASSATGGYGEKLFF. CDR3 bases: TGTGCCAGCAGCGCAACAGGGGGCTACGGTGAAAAACTGTTTTTT.

V usage is TRBV28 and J usage is TRBJ2-1; 9 positions agree with TRBD2. Germline lookup yields CDR1 MDHEN and CDR2 SYDVKM. This CDR3 has 18 amino acids. V dropped 2 bases and J dropped 0; count of bases not matched to a gene: 8. CDR3 residues: CASSLKRGAPSSYNEQFF. CDR3 DNA: TGTGCCAGCAGTTTAAAGCGGGGGGCTCCAAGCTCCTACAATGAGCAGTTCTTC. Based on the CDR3 plus reference TRBV28 and TRBJ2-1, the full variable domain is DVKVTQSSRYLVKRTGEKVFLECVQDMDHENMFWYRQDPGLGLRLIYFSYDVKMKEKGDIPEGYSVSREKKERFSLILESASTNQTSMYLCASSLKRGAPSSYNEQFFGPGTRLTVL.

V and J are TRBV19 and TRBJ1-1, with D uncertain. The V gene lost 6 bases and the J gene lost 4 bases, with 9 bases spanning the gap. The CDR3 is 12 amino acids. CDR1 and CDR2 (germline): LNHDA, SQIVND (reference sequence). This CDR3 is CASRRAGTEAFF. In DNA, the CDR3 is TGTGCCAGTAGGCGGGCGGGCACTGAAGCTTTCTTT.

This chain uses TRBV19 with TRBJ2-5; 7 bases are a match to TRBD1. The better agreement between TRBJ2-7 and the DNA end casts doubt on the J call. From germline, CDR1 is LNHDA and CDR2 SQIVND (reference sequence). The CDR3 extends over 15 amino acids. The CDR3 here is CASSTRGRNSYEQYF. As DNA, the CDR3 is TGTGCCAGTAGTACTAGGGGGCGCAACTCCTACGAGCAGTACTTC.

The sample holds one count of this clone. The V and J genes are TRBV6-6 and TRBJ1-5; tentatively, D is TRBD1 (6 bases). CDR1 and CDR2 (germline): MNHNY, SVGAGI (reference sequence). The CDR3 loop spans 13 amino acids. V was pared by 11 bases and J by 11 bases, with 22 bases between. The CDR3 DNA follows: TGTGCCGGAGGCTCGGGGGGGCCCGGGACCCAGCATTTT. Residues: CAGGSGGPGTQHF.

This clone has just one count. The V and J genes are TRBV9 and TRBJ2-7, with D unresolved. Between the trimmed V and J ends, which lost 4 bases and 3 bases, there was a span of 14 bases. The germline CDR1 and CDR2 sequences are SGDLS and YYNGEE. This CDR3 region has 14 residues. This chain's CDR3 is CASSRSAGVYEQYF. CDR3 sequence (DNA): TGTGCCAGCAGCCGTTCCGCCGGAGTCTACGAGCAGTACTTC.

The chain combines TRBV19 with TRBJ2-1; TRBD2 is a possible D gene (6 bases). The V end lost 5 bases, the J end lost 8 bases, and 10 bases lay between the germline ends. Per germline, CDR1 LNHDA and CDR2 SQIVND (reference sequence). The CDR3 is 12 amino acids. The DNA for the CDR3 is TGTGCCAGTAGTGTCCCGGGGGATGAGCAGTTCTTC. This codes for CASSVPGDEQFF.

The chain recombines TRBV28 with TRBJ1-1; TRBD1 might be the D (6 bases). Trimming stripped 2 bases from V and 1 base from J, with 14 bases between. CDR3 length: 16 residues. Germline V lookup: CDR1 MDHEN, CDR2 SYDVKM. The CDR3 nucleotides are TGTGCCAGCAGTTTACTCCAGGGGCAGTCGAACACTGAAGCTTTCTTT. This encodes CASSLLQGQSNTEAFF.

The V and J genes are TRBV19 and TRBJ2-1; D unclear. The CDR3 length is 13 residues. The germline V gene encodes CDR1 LNHDA and CDR2 SQIVND (reference sequence). Deletions cut 8 bases from V and 0 bases from J, with 8 bases between. CDR3 DNA sequence: TGTGCCAGTTCCCTGAGCTCCTACAATGAGCAGTTCTTC. It specifies CASSLSSYNEQFF.

A single count supports this clone. V and J are TRBV4-2 and TRBJ1-2; no reliable D call. Germline V gives CDR1 LGHNA, CDR2 YNFKEQ. CDR3 length equals 14 residues. Trimming took off 3 bases at V and 4 bases at J, with 12 bases between the two ends. This chain's CDR3 is CASSHSTVPYGYTF. CDR3 sequence (DNA): TGTGCCAGCAGCCATTCCACAGTACCCTATGGCTACACCTTC.

This chain connects TRBV7-9 to TRBJ1-1, with unresolved D. The CDR3 sequence is 16 residues long. V was clipped by 1 base and J by 4 bases, with 16 bases between them. The germline CDR1 and CDR2 sequences are SEHNR and FQNEAQ (reference sequence). CDR3 sequence: CASSLGSAGLTTEAFF. In DNA form, the CDR3 reads TGTGCCAGCAGCTTAGGTTCTGCAGGTTTGACCACTGAAGCTTTCTTT.

The V call is TRBV6-1, the J call TRBJ2-1; TRBD1 matches at 7 bases. The CDR3 has 13 residues. Trimming at V came to 3 bases and at J to 12 bases, leaving 8 bases not matched to a gene. The germline V gene has CDR1 MNHNS and CDR2 SASEGT. The CDR3, as DNA: TGTGCCAGCAGTGAGGAACATAGGACAGGGCAGTTCTTC. It specifies CASSEEHRTGQFF.

J is TRBJ1-1 and V is TRBV27; D remains ambiguous. This CDR3 contains 15 residues. The ends were cut back, 6 bases at V and 5 bases at J, with 19 bases in the middle. The germline gives CDR1 MNHEY, CDR2 SMNVEV (reference sequence). CDR3 amino acids: CASRVIGLGRTEAFF. CDR3 DNA: TGTGCCAGCAGGGTAATAGGACTCGGGAGGACTGAAGCTTTCTTT.

The chain has TRBV4-2 and TRBJ1-2, with TRBD1 identical over 10 bases. Germline V gene data show CDR1 as LGHNA and CDR2 as YNFKEQ. J lost 4 bases, V lost 4 bases, and 6 bases had no gene match. The CDR3 spans 15 residues. DNA of the CDR3: TGTGCCAGCAGCCTAGGGACAGGGGTCTTCTATGGCTACACCTTC. This codes for CASSLGTGVFYGYTF.

J is TRBJ1-1 and V is TRBV30; 9 bases line up with TRBD1. Trimming took 1 base from V and 7 from J; bases not matched to a gene: 4. Germline loops: CDR1 GTSNPN, CDR2 SVGIG (reference sequence). CDR3 length equals 13 residues. CDR3 amino acids: CAWSGNRGLEAFF. CDR3 coding DNA: TGTGCCTGGAGTGGGAACAGGGGGCTTGAAGCTTTCTTT. Full variable domain (missing parts from reference TRBV30 and TRBJ1-1): SQTIHQWPATLVQPVGSPLSLECTVEGTSNPNLYWYRQAAGRGLQLLFYSVGIGQISSEVPQNLSASRPQDRQFILSSKKLLLSDSGFYLCAWSGNRGLEAFFGQGTRLTVV.

This sequence joins TRBV18 and TRBJ1-2, with a tentative D call TRBD1 (5 bases). V dropped 0 bases and J dropped 8 bases, with 13 bases sitting between them. CDR1 and CDR2 (germline): KGHSH, LQKENI. CDR3 length: 14 amino acids. Written as DNA, the CDR3 is TGTGCCAGCTCACCACCGCTTCCGGGGGTGGGCTACACCTTC. Translation: CASSPPLPGVGYTF.

This chain joins TRBV5-1 and TRBJ2-5, with 7 bases aligning to TRBD1. CDR3 length equals 16 residues. Germline V gene sequence: CDR1 SGHRS, CDR2 YFSETQ. The V gene end was trimmed by 3 bases and the J gene end by 3 bases; junction bases not matched to a gene: 11. CDR3 loop: CASSSPKDRVKETQYF. Written as DNA, the CDR3 is TGCGCCAGCAGCTCCCCTAAAGACAGGGTAAAAGAGACCCAGTACTTC.

The rearrangement links TRBV28 to TRBJ2-7; 8 bases are shared with TRBD1. This CDR3 comprises 15 residues. J lost 1 base, V lost 3 bases, and 5 bases had no gene match. CDR1 MDHEN and CDR2 SYDVKM come from the germline V gene. This chain's CDR3 is CASSLGGQASYEQYF. The CDR3 DNA is TGTGCCAGCAGTTTGGGGGGACAGGCGTCCTACGAGCAGTACTTC. The entire variable domain, with the rest obtained from reference TRBV28 and TRBJ2-7, is as follows: DVKVTQSSRYLVKRTGEKVFLECVQDMDHENMFWYRQDPGLGLRLIYFSYDVKMKEKGDIPEGYSVSREKKERFSLILESASTNQTSMYLCASSLGGQASYEQYFGPGTRLTVT.